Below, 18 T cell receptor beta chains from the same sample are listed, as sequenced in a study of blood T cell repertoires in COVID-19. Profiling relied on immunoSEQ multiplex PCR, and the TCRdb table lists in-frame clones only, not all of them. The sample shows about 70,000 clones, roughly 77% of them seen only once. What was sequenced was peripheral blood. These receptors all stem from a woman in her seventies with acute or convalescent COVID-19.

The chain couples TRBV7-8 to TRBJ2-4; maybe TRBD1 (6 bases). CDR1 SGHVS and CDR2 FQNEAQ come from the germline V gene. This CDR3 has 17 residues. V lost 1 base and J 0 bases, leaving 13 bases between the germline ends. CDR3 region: CASSLGGGALAKNIQYF. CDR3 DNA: TGTGCCAGCAGCTTAGGAGGGGGTGCCCTAGCCAAAAACATTCAGTACTTC.

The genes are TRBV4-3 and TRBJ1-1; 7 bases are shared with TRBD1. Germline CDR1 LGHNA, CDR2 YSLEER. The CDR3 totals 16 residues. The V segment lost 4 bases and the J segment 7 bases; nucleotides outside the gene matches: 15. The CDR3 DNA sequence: TGCGCCAGCAGCCGAGACCCGACAGGGTCTGATGTTGAAGCTTTCTTT. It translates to CASSRDPTGSDVEAFF.

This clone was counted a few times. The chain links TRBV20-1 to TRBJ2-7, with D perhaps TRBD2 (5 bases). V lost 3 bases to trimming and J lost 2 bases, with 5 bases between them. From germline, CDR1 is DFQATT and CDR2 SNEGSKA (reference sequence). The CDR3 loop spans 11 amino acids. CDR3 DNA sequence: TGCAGTGCTAGGGAGGCCTACGAGCAGTACTTC. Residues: CSAREAYEQYF.

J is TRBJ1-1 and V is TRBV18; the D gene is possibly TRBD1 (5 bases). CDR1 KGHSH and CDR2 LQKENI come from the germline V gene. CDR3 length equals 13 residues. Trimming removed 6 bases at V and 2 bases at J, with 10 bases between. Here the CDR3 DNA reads TGTGCCAGCTCGGGGGGAGATAACACTGAAGCTTTCTTT. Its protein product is CASSGGDNTEAFF.

DNA for the CDR3: TGTGCCTGGAGCAACCGGGACAGGGGTAGCTACGAGCAGTACTTC. Residues: CAWSNRDRGSYEQYF. The J gene is TRBJ2-7, the V gene TRBV30; 10 positions agree with TRBD1. The CDR3 spans 15 residues. Trimming at V came to 3 bases and at J to 3 bases, leaving 8 bases not matched to a gene. Germline CDR1 reads GTSNPN; CDR2 reads SVGIG (reference sequence).

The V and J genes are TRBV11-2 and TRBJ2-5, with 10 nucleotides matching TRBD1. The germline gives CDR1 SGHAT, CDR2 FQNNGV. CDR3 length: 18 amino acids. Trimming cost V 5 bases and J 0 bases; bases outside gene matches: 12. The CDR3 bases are TGTGCCAGCAGCCGGACAGGGGGATGGGGGTATGACCAAGAGACCCAGTACTTC. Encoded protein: CASSRTGGWGYDQETQYF.

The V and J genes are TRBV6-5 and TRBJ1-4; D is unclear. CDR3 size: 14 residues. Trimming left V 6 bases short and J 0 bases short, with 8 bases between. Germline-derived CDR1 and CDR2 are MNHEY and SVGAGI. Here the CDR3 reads CASSETTTNEKLFF. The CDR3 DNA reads TGTGCCAGCAGCGAGACAACAACTAATGAAAAACTGTTTTTT.

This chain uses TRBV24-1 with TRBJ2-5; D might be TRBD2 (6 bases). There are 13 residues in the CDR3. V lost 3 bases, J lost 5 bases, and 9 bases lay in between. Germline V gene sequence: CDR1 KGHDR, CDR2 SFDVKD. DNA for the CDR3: TGTGCCACCAGTGATGGGGGGAGGGAGACCCAGTACTTC. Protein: CATSDGGRETQYF.

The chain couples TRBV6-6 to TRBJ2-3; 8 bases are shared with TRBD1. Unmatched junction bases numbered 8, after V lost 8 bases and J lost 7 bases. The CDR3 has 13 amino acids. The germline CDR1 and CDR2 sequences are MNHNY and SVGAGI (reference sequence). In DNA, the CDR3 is TGTGCCAGCCTACAGGACAGGGTTAATACGCAGTATTTT. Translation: CASLQDRVNTQYF.

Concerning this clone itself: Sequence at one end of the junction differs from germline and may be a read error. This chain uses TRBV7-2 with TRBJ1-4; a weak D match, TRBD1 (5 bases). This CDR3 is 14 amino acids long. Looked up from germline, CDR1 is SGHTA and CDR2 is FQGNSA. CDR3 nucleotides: TGTGCCACCAGCGCTGGGAGGGGCGATGAAAAACTGTTTTTT. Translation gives CATSAGRGDEKLFF.

The CDR3 bases are TGTGCCAGCAGTTTGGGGGTCAGGGGAACGGATACGCAGTATTTT. Its translation is CASSLGVRGTDTQYF. The gene calls are TRBV27 and TRBJ2-3; maybe TRBD1 (6 bases). The CDR3 totals 15 residues. V was cut by 3 bases and J by 6 bases, with 16 bases left in between. In germline, CDR1 is MNHEY, CDR2 SMNVEV (reference sequence).

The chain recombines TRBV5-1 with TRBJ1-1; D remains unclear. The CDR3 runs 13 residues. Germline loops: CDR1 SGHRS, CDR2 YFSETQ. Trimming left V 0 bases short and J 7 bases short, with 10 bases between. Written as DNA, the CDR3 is TGCGCCAGCAGCTTGGGGACTGGGGATGAAGCTTTCTTT. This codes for CASSLGTGDEAFF. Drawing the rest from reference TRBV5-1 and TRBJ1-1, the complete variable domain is KAGVTQTPRYLIKTRGQQVTLSCSPISGHRSVSWYQQTPGQGLQFLFEYFSETQRNKGNFPGRFSGRQFSNSRSEMNVSTLELGDSALYLCASSLGTGDEAFFGQGTRLTVV.

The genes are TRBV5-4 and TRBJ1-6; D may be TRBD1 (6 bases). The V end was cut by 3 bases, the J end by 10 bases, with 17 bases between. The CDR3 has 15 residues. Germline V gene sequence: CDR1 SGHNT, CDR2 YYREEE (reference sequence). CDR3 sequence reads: CASSSQGSTGSPLHF. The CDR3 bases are TGTGCCAGCAGCTCACAGGGTTCCACGGGATCACCCCTCCACTTT.

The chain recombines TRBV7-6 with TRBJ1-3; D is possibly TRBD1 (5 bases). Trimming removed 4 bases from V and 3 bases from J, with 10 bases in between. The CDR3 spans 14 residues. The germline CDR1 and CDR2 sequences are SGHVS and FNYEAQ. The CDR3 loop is CASSSGGGGNTIYF. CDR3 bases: TGTGCCAGCAGCTCCGGGGGAGGTGGAAACACCATATATTTT.

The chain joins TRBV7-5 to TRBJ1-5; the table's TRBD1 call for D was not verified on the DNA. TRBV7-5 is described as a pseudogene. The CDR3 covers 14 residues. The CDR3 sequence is CARSRTGGNQPQHF. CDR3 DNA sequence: TGTGCCAGAAGCAGGACAGGGGGCAATCAGCCCCAGCATTTT.

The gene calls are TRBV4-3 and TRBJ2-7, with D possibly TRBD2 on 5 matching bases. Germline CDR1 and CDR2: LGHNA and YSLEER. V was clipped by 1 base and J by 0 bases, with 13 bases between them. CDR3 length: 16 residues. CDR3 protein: CASSQVVRERSYEQYF. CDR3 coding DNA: TGCGCCAGCAGCCAAGTAGTCCGGGAACGCTCCTACGAGCAGTACTTC.

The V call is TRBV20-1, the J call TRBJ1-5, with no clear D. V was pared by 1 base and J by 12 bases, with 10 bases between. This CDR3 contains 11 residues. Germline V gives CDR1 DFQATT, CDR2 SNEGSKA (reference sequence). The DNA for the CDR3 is TGCAGTGCTAGAGCCCGTCAACTCCAGCATTTT. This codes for CSARARQLQHF.

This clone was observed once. Written as DNA, the CDR3 is TGTGCCAGCAGCCAACGGAGGGGCGGCGATGAGACCCAGTACTTC. This codes for CASSQRRGGDETQYF. V and J are TRBV6-2 or TRBV6-3 and TRBJ2-5, with D maybe TRBD2 (6 bases). The V gene lost 6 bases and the J gene lost 5 bases, with 19 bases spanning the gap. The CDR3 is 15 residues long. The V gene's germline CDR1 is MNHEY and CDR2 SVGEGT.